The entry below gives a single T cell receptor beta chain sequence along with its context. Its antigen is unidentified. PCR involved 60 Vbeta and 13 Jbeta primers. Using immunoSEQ multiplex PCR, the repertoire was profiled, and TCRdb retains in-frame clones only, with some absent. The sample includes 120,000 or so clones, about 78% of them seen just once. The sample belongs to a study of cytomegalovirus exposure and HLA in healthy donors. In nominal health when sampled, donors likely had unrecorded immune exposures nonetheless. This CDR3 contains 13 residues. V was shortened by 4 bases and J by 5 bases, with 11 bases between the two germline ends. Germline CDR1 and CDR2: WSHSY and SAAADI. Study outcomes and limitations: A missense DCLRE1C variant was associated with V- and J-gene trimming of TCR beta chains in a later analysis, and an independent cohort replicated the association. High specificity and sensitivity for cytomegalovirus status were reported for the classifier. TRBV6-2, TRBV6-3 and some other V segments were unresolvable in 87-base-pair reads.

The TCR comes from a man aged 25 to 45 in good health and CMV-seronegative. Sequencing was carried out using PBMCs. The J gene is TRBJ2-5, the V gene TRBV10-2, with a possible D match to TRBD2 (5 bases). The CDR3 coding sequence is TGCGCCAGCAGTGCCATCCGAGGGGAGACCCAGTACTTC. Amino acids: CASSAIRGETQYF.